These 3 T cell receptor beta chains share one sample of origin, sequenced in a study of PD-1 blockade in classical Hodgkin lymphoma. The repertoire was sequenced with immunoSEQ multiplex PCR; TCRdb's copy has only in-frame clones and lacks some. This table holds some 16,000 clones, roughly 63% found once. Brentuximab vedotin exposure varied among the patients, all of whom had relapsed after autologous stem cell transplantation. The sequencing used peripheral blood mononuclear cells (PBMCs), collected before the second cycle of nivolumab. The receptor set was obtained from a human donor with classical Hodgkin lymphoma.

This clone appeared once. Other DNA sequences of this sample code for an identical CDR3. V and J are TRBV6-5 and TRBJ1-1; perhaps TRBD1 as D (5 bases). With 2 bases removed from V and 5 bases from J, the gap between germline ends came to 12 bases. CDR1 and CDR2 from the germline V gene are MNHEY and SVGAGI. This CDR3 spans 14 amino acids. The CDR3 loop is CASSYLQGNTEAFF. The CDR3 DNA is TGTGCCAGCAGTTACCTCCAGGGAAATACTGAAGCTTTCTTT.

For the CDR3, the DNA is TGTGCCAGCAGCCAACGTCTCAGCGGGAGGGCCTCATTCAATGAGCAGTTCTTC. It codes for CASSQRLSGRASFNEQFF. This chain links TRBV14 with TRBJ2-1; 10 bases line up with TRBD2. This CDR3 comprises 18 residues. The J segment lost 6 bases and the V segment lost 2 bases, leaving 13 bases of the junction unmatched. Germline lookup yields CDR1 SGHDN and CDR2 FVKESK. Full variable domain (missing parts from reference TRBV14 and TRBJ2-1): EAGVTQFPSHSVIEKGQTVTLRCDPISGHDNLYWYRRVMGKEIKFLLHFVKESKQDESGMPNNRFLAERTGGTYSTLKVQPAELEDSGVYFCASSQRLSGRASFNEQFFGPGTRLTVL.

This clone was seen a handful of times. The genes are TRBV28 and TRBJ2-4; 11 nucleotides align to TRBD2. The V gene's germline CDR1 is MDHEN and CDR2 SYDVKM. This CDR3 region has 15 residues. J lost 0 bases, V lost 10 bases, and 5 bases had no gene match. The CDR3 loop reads CATLAGGLAKNIQYF. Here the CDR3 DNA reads TGTGCCACCCTAGCGGGAGGCCTAGCCAAAAACATTCAGTACTTC. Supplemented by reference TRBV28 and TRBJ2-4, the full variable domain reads DVKVTQSSRYLVKRTGEKVFLECVQDMDHENMFWYRQDPGLGLRLIYFSYDVKMKEKGDIPEGYSVSREKKERFSLILESASTNQTSMYLCATLAGGLAKNIQYFGAGTRLSVL.